This TCR beta chain was recovered during a study of untreated major depressive disorder. Study-wide findings and caveats: TRBV05-01 (Vbeta 5.1) usage was higher in CD4+ T cells of depressed patients than controls.

On this clone itself: The antigen is unknown.

DSM-IV major depressive disorder patients had Hamilton Rating Scale scores of 18 or more. Around 30 ml of peripheral blood was collected per donor. Typically roughly 96% of enriched cells were CD4+. Generated by immunoSEQ multiplex PCR, the TCRdb table keeps only in-frame clones and is missing some. The sample lists around 13,000 clones; approximately 91% were seen once. Germline V gives CDR1 MDHEN, CDR2 SYDVKM. Trimming removed 7 bases at V and 5 bases at J, with 5 bases between. There are 11 residues in the CDR3. The rearrangement joins TRBV28 to TRBJ2-2; D call uncertain. The material sequenced was CD4+ T cells from PBMCs. This sequence was found in a man aged 25 to 45 with major depressive disorder. The CDR3: CASTATGELFF. The CDR3 DNA reads TGTGCCAGCACGGCAACCGGGGAGCTGTTTTTT.